One and the same sample provided the 21 T cell receptor beta chains below, sequenced in a study of shared clonotypes between healthy human individuals. Clones were sequenced by immunoSEQ multiplex PCR, and TCRdb holds only the in-frame ones, with some missing. The sample carries 850,000 to 1,200,000 clones, around 76% recorded once. Sequenced sample: memory CD4+ T cells sorted from blood. The subset denotes: CD45RA-negative fraction. These receptors came from a man aged 18 to 30 in good health.

This clone was observed a single time. The rearrangement links TRBV5-1 to TRBJ2-2; tentative D call: TRBD1 (6 bases). Trimming removed 1 base at V and 2 bases at J, with 12 bases between. There are 16 residues in the CDR3. The germline gives CDR1 SGHRS, CDR2 YFSETQ. Written as DNA, the CDR3 is TGCGCCAGCAGCTTGTCGGGGACACGTAACACCGGGGAGCTGTTTTTT. It is translated as CASSLSGTRNTGELFF.

The gene calls are TRBV5-5 and TRBJ2-7; possibly TRBD1 for D (5 bases). The CDR3 length is 15 residues. Deletions cut 0 bases from V and 2 bases from J, with 12 bases between. The germline gives CDR1 SGHKS, CDR2 YYEKEE (reference sequence). CDR3 coding DNA: TGTGCCAGCAGCTTGGAGTCAGGGATTACCTACGAGCAGTACTTC. Protein: CASSLESGITYEQYF.

This clone has a single count. The identical CDR3 is also encoded by other nucleotide sequences in the sample. The chain couples TRBV6-1 to TRBJ2-7; no firm D call. V lost 3 bases to trimming and J lost 0 bases, with 6 bases between them. Germline V CDR1 and CDR2: MNHNS, SASEGT. The CDR3 length is 13 residues. CDR3 protein: CASSEQSSYEQYF. CDR3 in DNA: TGTGCCAGCAGTGAGCAGTCCTCCTACGAGCAGTACTTC.

The J gene is TRBJ2-3, the V gene TRBV10-3; 9 bases are a match to TRBD2. This CDR3 is built from 13 residues. The V segment lost 11 bases and the J segment 6 bases; nucleotides outside the gene matches: 9. CDR1 and CDR2 (germline): ENHRY, SYGVKD. As DNA, the CDR3 is TGTGCCTTCTCGACTAGCGGCGCGGATACGCAGTATTTT. Translation: CAFSTSGADTQYF.

This chain links TRBV29-1 with TRBJ1-2; 7 bases are a match to TRBD1. The CDR3 is 14 residues long. Germline-derived CDR1 and CDR2 are SQVTM and ANQGSEA. V was pared by 6 bases and J by 8 bases, with 15 bases of the junction left unmatched. The DNA for the CDR3 is TGCAGCGTGCTCCGGGACAGCCTAGGGGGGGGCTACACCTTC. It translates to CSVLRDSLGGGYTF.

This chain uses TRBV6-1 with TRBJ2-2; 7 positions agree with TRBD1. Germline CDR1 is MNHNS and CDR2 is SASEGT. The V gene end was trimmed by 4 bases and the J gene end by 1 base; junction bases not matched to a gene: 6. CDR3 length: 16 amino acids. The CDR3 loop is CASSVLGQWNTGELFF. Written as DNA, the CDR3 is TGTGCCAGCAGTGTCTTGGGACAGTGGAACACCGGGGAGCTGTTTTTT.

The rearrangement links TRBV25-1 to TRBJ2-1; 10 bases agree with TRBD2. V lost 8 bases and J lost 9; bases outside the gene matches: 10. In germline, CDR1 is MGHDK, CDR2 SYGVNS. The CDR3 has 14 amino acids. As DNA, the CDR3 is TGTGCCAGCCTAGAGCGGGAGGGCCGTAGTGAGCAGTTCTTC. Translated, it gives CASLEREGRSEQFF.

CDR3 bases: TGTGCCAGCAGCTTACGAGTTGGTAGCGGGGGCCGGGAGGAGCAGTTCTTC. This gives the protein CASSLRVGSGGREEQFF. The chain carries TRBV11-3 and TRBJ2-1, with 9 bases that match TRBD2. The junction had 15 bases not matched to a gene; V was cut back by 2 bases and J by 10 bases. Germline V gene data show CDR1 as SGHNT and CDR2 as YENEEA. The CDR3 runs 17 residues.

The gene calls are TRBV10-3 and TRBJ1-2, with 10 bases lining up with TRBD1. The CDR3 runs 16 residues. J lost 7 bases, V lost 3 bases, and 11 bases had no gene match. CDR1 ENHRY and CDR2 SYGVKD come from the germline V gene. Here the CDR3 reads CAISEKMGQGSGGYTF. CDR3 sequence (DNA): TGTGCCATCAGTGAAAAAATGGGACAGGGGAGTGGTGGCTACACCTTC.

The rearrangement links TRBV4-1 to TRBJ2-3; 10 bases agree with TRBD2. Losses at the gene ends were 3 bases for V and 2 bases for J; bases not matched to a gene: 5. Germline loops: CDR1 MGHRA, CDR2 YSYEKL. This CDR3 has 16 residues. CDR3 in DNA: TGCGCCAGCAGCCAGAGCCTAGCGGGGGCCACAGATACGCAGTATTTT. Its protein product is CASSQSLAGATDTQYF.

The rearrangement links TRBV7-9 to TRBJ2-3; TRBD2 aligns across 10 bases. Trimming took 3 bases from V and 3 from J; bases not matched to a gene: 12. In germline, CDR1 is SEHNR, CDR2 FQNEAQ (reference sequence). The CDR3 runs to 18 residues. CDR3 sequence reads: CASSFPSGRALRTDTQYF. CDR3 DNA sequence: TGTGCCAGCAGCTTTCCCAGCGGGAGGGCCTTGAGGACAGATACGCAGTATTTT.

V usage is TRBV19 and J usage is TRBJ2-5; D gene ambiguous. This CDR3 spans 15 amino acids. V lost 4 bases, J lost 3 bases, and 15 bases lay in between. Germline loops: CDR1 LNHDA, CDR2 SQIVND (reference sequence). The CDR3 spells CASSKGISQKETQYF. For the CDR3, the DNA is TGTGCCAGTAGTAAAGGAATATCTCAGAAAGAGACCCAGTACTTC.

This clone was counted ten times or more. Other DNA sequences in the sample encode the same CDR3. The J gene is TRBJ2-2, the V gene TRBV18; D not resolved. CDR1 is KGHSH, CDR2 LQKENI, per germline. There are 11 residues in the CDR3. Trimming shortened V by 1 base and J by 8 bases, and 2 bases separated the two germline ends. The CDR3 DNA reads as TGTGCCAGCTCACCACTGGGGGAGCTGTTTTTT. Protein sequence: CASSPLGELFF.

This chain joins TRBV5-1 and TRBJ2-7; unclear D gene. Deletions cut 0 bases from V and 5 bases from J, with 6 bases between. There are 12 residues in the CDR3. Germline lookup yields CDR1 SGHRS and CDR2 YFSETQ. The CDR3 DNA sequence: TGCGCCAGCAGCTTGGAAAGCCACGAGCAGTACTTC. It translates to CASSLESHEQYF.

The V gene is TRBV6-4, the J gene TRBJ2-3; TRBD1 aligns across 7 bases. CDR1 is MRHNA, CDR2 SNTAGT, per germline. The CDR3 is 14 amino acids. J was trimmed by 8 bases and V by 2 bases; bases with no gene match: 7. CDR3 in amino acids: CASSDTGTEGTQYF. In DNA, the CDR3 is TGTGCCAGCAGTGACACCGGGACAGAGGGTACGCAGTATTTT.

The chain joins TRBV6-1 to TRBJ1-4; 9 bases map to TRBD1. After removal of 7 bases from V and 6 bases from J, the junction contained 3 bases not matched to a gene. The CDR3 consists of 13 residues. Germline-derived CDR1 and CDR2 are MNHNS and SASEGT. The CDR3 loop reads CASIGTGYEKLFF. CDR3 DNA sequence: TGTGCCAGCATAGGGACAGGGTATGAAAAACTGTTTTTT.

This clone was recorded at least ten times. The chain carries TRBV14 and TRBJ2-7, with 13 bases that match TRBD2. CDR3 length: 18 residues. The germline CDR1 and CDR2 sequences are SGHDN and FVKESK. J was trimmed by 6 bases and V by 1 base; bases with no gene match: 12. CDR3 DNA sequence: TGTGCCAGCAGCCAAGTCGGACTAGCGGGAGTGGCTAGGGGCGAGCAGTACTTC. This sequence encodes CASSQVGLAGVARGEQYF.

This clone was picked up a small number of times. In the same sample, other DNA sequences code for this CDR3. The chain carries TRBV5-1 and TRBJ2-7, with a possible D match to TRBD2 (5 bases). The CDR3 consists of 13 residues. Trimming cost V 0 bases and J 4 bases, with 8 bases left between them. CDR1 is SGHRS, CDR2 YFSETQ, per germline. The CDR3 spells CASSLGTGYEQYF. The CDR3 region has the DNA TGCGCCAGCAGCTTGGGAACGGGATACGAGCAGTACTTC. Variable domain in full (rest from reference TRBV5-1 and TRBJ2-7): KAGVTQTPRYLIKTRGQQVTLSCSPISGHRSVSWYQQTPGQGLQFLFEYFSETQRNKGNFPGRFSGRQFSNSRSEMNVSTLELGDSALYLCASSLGTGYEQYFGPGTRLTVT.

CDR3 residues: CASSLEGGSMRRFF. Written as DNA, the CDR3 is TGCGCCAGCAGCTTGGAAGGCGGGAGCATGCGACGGTTCTTC. V and J are TRBV5-1 and TRBJ2-1, with TRBD2 identical over 7 bases. The germline V gene encodes CDR1 SGHRS and CDR2 YFSETQ. The junction had 12 bases not matched to a gene; V was cut back by 0 bases and J by 15 bases. The CDR3 extends over 14 amino acids.

This clone was observed at least ten times. The chain employs TRBV10-2 and TRBJ2-3; 15 bases line up with TRBD2. The CDR3 is 18 residues long. Germline CDR1 and CDR2: WSHSY and SAAADI. V was clipped by 5 bases and J by 6 bases; unmatched bases: 12. CDR3 nucleotides: TGCGCCAGCAGTAGTGGACTAGCGGGAGGGCCGTTTTCCGATACGCAGTATTTT. Translation gives CASSSGLAGGPFSDTQYF.

The chain carries TRBV5-5 and TRBJ1-2; possible D gene TRBD1, 5 bases. Germline V gene sequence: CDR1 SGHKS, CDR2 YYEKEE (reference sequence). The CDR3 length is 12 residues. V shed 7 bases and J shed 4 bases, with 11 bases lying between them. The CDR3 is CASHGDGYGYTF. The CDR3, as DNA: TGTGCCAGCCATGGGGACGGCTATGGCTACACCTTC.